What follows is one T cell receptor (beta chain) and its context. The antigen is not known. Among the 120 or so subjects of the validation cohort, separate from the approximately 670-subject first cohort, were the donors. The data are from a study of cytomegalovirus exposure and HLA in healthy donors. Study results and limitations: The classifier reportedly diagnosed cytomegalovirus status with high sensitivity and specificity. Listed as cytomegalovirus-associated were more than 150 TCR beta chains.

Here immunoSEQ multiplex PCR was the method, and the copy in TCRdb shows in-frame clones only, minus some. Found here are about 200,000 clones, about three quarters of them singletons; the top ten hold around 1.3%. Trimming removed 9 bases at V and 7 bases at J, with 18 bases between. CDR1 is MNHEY and CDR2 is SVGAGI in the germline V gene. This CDR3 is 14 amino acids long. This receptor was taken from a woman aged 25-40 years in good health and CMV-seronegative. This rearrangement joins TRBV6-5 to TRBJ1-4; a possible D gene is TRBD1 (6 bases). Material: PBMCs. CDR3 amino acids: CASGIGGAREKLFF. The DNA for the CDR3 is TGTGCCAGTGGGATAGGGGGGGCGCGTGAAAAACTGTTTTTT.